These T cell receptor beta chains were read from a single sample in a study of response to subunit inactivated influenza vaccine. Using its own MiXCR run on the RT-PCR reads, TCRdb lists one record per CDR3 protein. The data show about 780,000 distinct CDR3 sequences, around 18% seen once. The sequencing used PBMCs from blood, collected more than 4 days after vaccination. The receptors derive from a man aged 45-60 years who received an inactivated influenza vaccine. Each CDR3 is given with its conserved first and last residue. A D gene is named only where the DNA matches it firmly. Only part of the rows carry a size: once, few, many, or a class if the clone is expanded.

j_call v_call clone_size d_call cdr3_nt cdr3_aa
TRBJ1-4 TRBV27 few TRBD1 TGTGCCAGCAGTTTATGGGCATGGGACAGCGAAAATCCCATTGAAAAACTGTTTTTT CASSLWAWDSENPIEKLFF
TRBJ2-2 TRBV5-1 few TRBD1 TGCGCCAGCAGCTTGGGGACAGGGATCACCGGGGAGCTGTTTTTT CASSLGTGITGELFF
TRBJ1-1 TRBV11-2 NA TRBD1 TGTGCCAGCAGCCGAGACAGGGGGCGCAGGTCCACTGAAGCTTTCTTT CASSRDRGRRSTEAFF
TRBJ2-7 TRBV5-1 many NA TGCGCCAGCAGCTTGAGTTGGGGGCTTTACGACGAGCAGTACTTC CASSLSWGLYDEQYF
TRBJ1-1 TRBV12-3/TRBV12-4 NA NA TGTGCCAGCAGCCGTCCTACGTACACTGAAGCTTTCTTT CASSRPTYTEAFF
TRBJ2-2 TRBV4-3 few NA TGCGCCAGCAGCCAAGATGGAGCCACGACCGGGGAGCTGTTTTTT CASSQDGATTGELFF
TRBJ1-4 TRBV20-1 NA NA TGCAGTGCTAGAGACAGGGTCAGGGAAAAACTGTTTTTT CSARDRVREKLFF
TRBJ1-5 TRBV20-1 NA NA TGCAGTGCTAAACCAGGAAATCAGCCCCAGCATTTT CSAKPGNQPQHF
TRBJ2-1 TRBV20-1 few NA TGCAGTGCCCTGCCAAGGCATGAGCAGTTCTTC CSALPRHEQFF
TRBJ1-5 TRBV20-1 NA NA TGCAGTGCTCCAAGGCGGGGGCTGGGTCAGCCCCAGCATTTT CSAPRRGLGQPQHF
TRBJ2-1 TRBV20-1 many NA TGCAGTGCTAAAAGGGCGATTACCTACAATGAGCAGTTCTTC CSAKRAITYNEQFF
TRBJ1-1 TRBV12-3/TRBV12-4 NA NA TGTGCCAGCAGTCCCCAGGGTAATGGGAACACTGAAGCTTTCTTT CASSPQGNGNTEAFF
TRBJ1-5 TRBV29-1 NA TRBD1 TGCAGCGCTACAGGGGGCGCAGGGCAGCCCCAGCATTTT CSATGGAGQPQHF
TRBJ2-7 TRBV5-1 few NA TGCGCCAGCAGAGGGGACTACGAGCAGTACTTC CASRGDYEQYF
TRBJ2-5 TRBV20-1 NA NA TGCAGTGCTAGTGCAAGTGGGATTCAAGAGACCCAGTACTTC CSASASGIQETQYF